The 12 T cell receptor beta chains below were found in one sample sequenced in a study of response to subunit inactivated influenza vaccine. TCRdb re-analysed the RT-PCR reads in MiXCR, keeping a single row per CDR3 protein. The repertoire holds almost 600,000 distinct CDR3 sequences, with approximately 15% as singletons. The sequenced sample was PBMCs from blood, obtained 11 to 12 days after vaccination. The receptors here all came from a man between 50 and 59 years old who received an inactivated influenza vaccine.

Only a few counts were recorded for this clonotype. The gene calls are TRBV29-1 and TRBJ1-1; D might be TRBD1 (5 bases). Germline lookup yields CDR1 SQVTM and CDR2 ANQGSEA. The CDR3 has 13 residues. The V end lost 6 bases, the J end lost 5 bases, and 16 bases lay between the germline ends. This chain's CDR3 is CSVVGRLGTEAFF. DNA of the CDR3: TGCAGCGTCGTGGGACGGTTGGGTACTGAAGCTTTCTTT.

The rearrangement uses TRBV14 and TRBJ2-5; 10 bases fit TRBD2. The CDR3 sequence is 15 residues long. J lost 5 bases, V lost 6 bases, and 9 bases had no gene match. Per germline, CDR1 SGHDN and CDR2 FVKESK. The CDR3 protein is CASSPSGGAQETQYF. DNA of the CDR3: TGTGCCAGCAGTCCAAGCGGGGGGGCCCAGGAGACCCAGTACTTC.

This clonotype was detected ten times or more. The rearrangement uses TRBV5-1 and TRBJ2-7; D is possibly TRBD1 (7 bases). Germline V gives CDR1 SGHRS, CDR2 YFSETQ. Trimming shortened V by 3 bases and J by 8 bases, and 18 bases separated the two germline ends. This CDR3 contains 14 residues. The CDR3 sequence: CASSSGGPDSQQYF. The CDR3 DNA follows: TGCGCCAGCAGCTCAGGGGGGCCCGACTCCCAGCAGTACTTC. The variable domain in full, completed from reference TRBV5-1 and TRBJ2-7, reads KAGVTQTPRYLIKTRGQQVTLSCSPISGHRSVSWYQQTPGQGLQFLFEYFSETQRNKGNFPGRFSGRQFSNSRSEMNVSTLELGDSALYLCASSSGGPDSQQYFGPGTRLTVT.

This clonotype showed up just a few times. In DNA, the CDR3 is TGTGCCAGCAGTTTATGGTCAGGGGGGACTGAAGCTTTCTTT. This translates into CASSLWSGGTEAFF. The chain employs TRBV28 and TRBJ1-1; 7 bases match TRBD1. Germline V CDR1 and CDR2: MDHEN, SYDVKM. V was clipped by 0 bases and J by 5 bases; unmatched bases: 3. This CDR3 comprises 14 residues.

This clonotype was picked up a small number of times. The CDR3 coding sequence is TGCGCCAGCAGTCGTACTCCTCAGGGAAGTCTGCGGGGCTACACCTTC. This translates into CASSRTPQGSLRGYTF. The chain joins TRBV5-1 to TRBJ1-2, with a weak D call TRBD1 (5 bases). CDR1 and CDR2 (germline): SGHRS, YFSETQ. V shed 5 bases and J shed 8 bases, with 25 bases lying between them. The CDR3 extends over 16 amino acids. The full variable domain, with the rest looked up from reference TRBV5-1 and TRBJ1-2, is KAGVTQTPRYLIKTRGQQVTLSCSPISGHRSVSWYQQTPGQGLQFLFEYFSETQRNKGNFPGRFSGRQFSNSRSEMNVSTLELGDSALYLCASSRTPQGSLRGYTFGSGTRLTVV.

This clonotype has more than one count but fewer than ten. This chain uses TRBV18 with TRBJ1-3, with D possibly matching TRBD1 (5 bases). Germline V gives CDR1 KGHSH, CDR2 LQKENI. V lost 6 bases and J lost 5, with 17 bases in between. The CDR3 extends over 15 amino acids. The CDR3 coding sequence is TGTGCCAGCTCCCAGGGAGAGAGGAGAAGAAACACCATATATTTT. Amino acid sequence: CASSQGERRRNTIYF.

This clonotype turned up a few times. The chain combines TRBV27 with TRBJ2-5; D tentatively reads TRBD1 or TRBD2 (6 bases each). The germline V gene has CDR1 MNHEY and CDR2 SMNVEV (reference sequence). V was clipped by 5 bases and J by 0 bases, with 13 bases between them. The CDR3 contains 15 residues. CDR3 loop: CASSLNGGYQETQYF. CDR3 coding DNA: TGTGCCAGCAGTCTCAACGGGGGCTACCAAGAGACCCAGTACTTC.

This clonotype was found a few times. The chain links TRBV12-3 or TRBV12-4 to TRBJ1-5; the D is unclear. The CDR3 sequence is 13 residues long. V lost 6 bases, J lost 4 bases, and 10 bases lay in between. The CDR3 region has the DNA TGTGCCAGCAGCCGAGACATAAATCAGCCCCAGCATTTT. Translation: CASSRDINQPQHF.

The rearrangement uses TRBV12-3 or TRBV12-4 and TRBJ1-4; 10 bases align to TRBD1. The CDR3 has 16 amino acids. Trimming cost V 4 bases and J 3 bases; bases outside gene matches: 5. CDR3: CASSSGTGVANEKLFF. DNA for the CDR3: TGTGCCAGCAGTTCCGGGACAGGGGTCGCTAATGAAAAACTGTTTTTT.

The sample holds many counts of this clonotype. The chain couples TRBV3-1 to TRBJ2-5; unclear D gene. The CDR3 spans 12 residues. V lost 1 base and J lost 5, with 5 bases in between. Looked up from germline, CDR1 is LGHDT and CDR2 is YNNKEL (reference sequence). CDR3 DNA sequence: TGTGCCAGCAGCCAAGTTCGGGAGACCCAGTACTTC. Its translation: CASSQVRETQYF.

The chain recombines TRBV5-1 with TRBJ1-1; tentative D call: TRBD1 (5 bases). The germline V gene has CDR1 SGHRS and CDR2 YFSETQ. This CDR3 has 14 residues. The ends were cut back, 4 bases at V and 5 bases at J, with 15 bases in the middle. CDR3 in amino acids: CASSPGTNQTEAFF. CDR3 sequence (DNA): TGCGCCAGCAGCCCAGGGACGAACCAGACTGAAGCTTTCTTT.

The table lists this clonotype with a few counts. The chain links TRBV9 to TRBJ2-3; D remains unclear. CDR3 length: 15 residues. Trimming left V 4 bases short and J 0 bases short, with 12 bases between. Germline CDR1 is SGDLS and CDR2 is YYNGEE. DNA for the CDR3: TGTGCCAGCAGCCCTCGCCCCGCCAGCACAGATACGCAGTATTTT. Protein product: CASSPRPASTDTQYF.